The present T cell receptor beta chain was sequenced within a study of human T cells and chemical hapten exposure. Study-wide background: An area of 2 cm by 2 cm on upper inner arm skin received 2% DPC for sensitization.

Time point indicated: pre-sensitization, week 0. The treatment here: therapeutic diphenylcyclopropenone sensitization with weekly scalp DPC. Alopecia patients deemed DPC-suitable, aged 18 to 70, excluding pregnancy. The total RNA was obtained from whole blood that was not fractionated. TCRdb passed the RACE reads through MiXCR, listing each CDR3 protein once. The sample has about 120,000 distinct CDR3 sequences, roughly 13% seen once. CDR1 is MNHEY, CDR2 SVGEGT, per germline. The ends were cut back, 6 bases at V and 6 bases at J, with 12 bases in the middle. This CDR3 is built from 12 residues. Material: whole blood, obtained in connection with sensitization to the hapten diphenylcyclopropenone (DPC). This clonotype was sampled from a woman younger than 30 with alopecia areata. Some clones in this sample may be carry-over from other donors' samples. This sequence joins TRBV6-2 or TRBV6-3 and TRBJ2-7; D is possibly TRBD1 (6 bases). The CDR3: CASSQDSLEQYF. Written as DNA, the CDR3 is TGTGCCAGCAGCCAGGACAGCCTCGAGCAGTACTTC.